Each of the 28 T cell receptor beta chains below was sequenced from the same sample in a study of cytomegalovirus exposure and HLA in healthy donors. The PCR ran on 60 Vbeta and 13 Jbeta primers. The method was immunoSEQ multiplex PCR; TCRdb's version includes in-frame clones alone and lacks a portion of them. The sample yields 150,000 to 200,000 clones, less than 85% seen once. Sequencing was performed on PBMCs. The origin of the receptors is a male donor in good health and CMV-seronegative.

This sequence joins TRBV19 and TRBJ2-7; 8 nucleotides line up with TRBD2. Germline V CDR1 and CDR2: LNHDA, SQIVND (reference sequence). The CDR3 has 17 amino acids. V lost 3 bases to trimming and J lost 7 bases; unmatched junction nucleotides: 17. CDR3 sequence (DNA): TGTGCCAGTAGTATCTCCGCTCGGGCGGGAGGTCAAAAAGAGCAGTACTTC. Protein: CASSISARAGGQKEQYF.

The V and J genes are TRBV19 and TRBJ2-2, with 14 bases that match TRBD2. This CDR3 contains 16 residues. J gave up 6 bases and V 6 bases, and 6 bases lay outside the gene matches. Germline assignment: CDR1 LNHDA and CDR2 SQIVND (reference sequence). The CDR3 spells CASRGTSGSYAGELFF. The CDR3 DNA reads TGTGCCAGTAGAGGGACTAGCGGGAGTTATGCCGGGGAGCTGTTTTTT.

The chain recombines TRBV6-5 with TRBJ2-2; 10 bases agree with TRBD1. V trimming: 6 bases; J trimming: 5 bases; junction bases outside the gene matches: 6. CDR1 is MNHEY, CDR2 SVGAGI, per germline. The CDR3 has 15 amino acids. The DNA for the CDR3 is TGTGCCAGCAGACGGGACAGGGGAAGAACCGGGGAGCTGTTTTTT. The encoded protein is CASRRDRGRTGELFF.

V and J are TRBV4-3 and TRBJ2-5; 7 bases fit TRBD2. Germline CDR1 and CDR2: LGHNA and YSLEER. CDR3 length equals 13 residues. The junction had 4 bases not matched to a gene; V was cut back by 4 bases and J by 5 bases. The CDR3 here is CASSLTGRETQYF. CDR3 bases: TGCGCCAGCAGCCTAACCGGGAGGGAGACCCAGTACTTC.

The chain employs TRBV9 and TRBJ2-2, with D perhaps matching TRBD1 (6 bases). The germline gives CDR1 SGDLS, CDR2 YYNGEE. The V end was cut by 2 bases, the J end by 3 bases, with 11 bases between. There are 15 residues in the CDR3. In DNA form, the CDR3 reads TGTGCCAGCAGCGTGGTACAGGGCGACACCGGGGAGCTGTTTTTT. It codes for CASSVVQGDTGELFF.

V and J are TRBV6-6 and TRBJ1-2; 8 bases fit TRBD1. Germline CDR1 MNHNY, CDR2 SVGAGI (reference sequence). This CDR3 has 13 residues. V dropped 4 bases and J dropped 6; count of bases not matched to a gene: 4. DNA of the CDR3: TGTGCCAGCAGTTCCCGGACAGGGCATGGCTACACCTTC. Protein: CASSSRTGHGYTF.

The chain uses TRBV7-3 and TRBJ2-3, with D hard to call. CDR1 SGHTA and CDR2 FQGTGA come from the germline V gene. The length of the CDR3 is 13 residues. V shed 5 bases and J shed 6 bases, with 12 bases lying between them. The CDR3 is CASSLLGPDTQYF. DNA of the CDR3: TGTGCCAGCAGCCTCCTGGGCCCTGATACGCAGTATTTT.

The gene calls are TRBV18 and TRBJ2-7; 9 positions agree with TRBD2. From germline, CDR1 is KGHSH and CDR2 LQKENI. V shed 6 bases, J shed 0 bases, and the junction held 18 bases outside the gene matches. CDR3 length: 19 residues. CDR3 sequence reads: CASSRGAGGIVPASYEQYF. In DNA, the CDR3 is TGTGCCAGCTCTCGCGGAGCGGGGGGTATCGTTCCGGCCTCCTACGAGCAGTACTTC. Full variable domain (remainder filled in from reference TRBV18 and TRBJ2-7): NAGVMQNPRHLVRRRGQEARLRCSPMKGHSHVYWYRQLPEEGLKFMVYLQKENIIDESGMPKERFSAEFPKEGPSILRIQQVVRGDSAAYFCASSRGAGGIVPASYEQYFGPGTRLTVT.

Remarks on this clone: The junction does not match germline at one end; this may be a read error. Other DNA variants within this sample encode the same CDR3. V is TRBV19 and J is TRBJ1-1, with 7 bases that match TRBD1. This CDR3 comprises 12 residues. Germline CDR1 reads LNHDA; CDR2 reads SQIVND (reference sequence). The CDR3 loop reads CASTRGNTEAFF. Written as DNA, the CDR3 is TGTGCCAGTACCAGGGGGAACACCGAAGCTTTCTTT.

The V and J genes are TRBV7-6 and TRBJ2-5; TRBD1 matches at 7 bases. From germline, CDR1 is SGHVS and CDR2 FNYEAQ. The CDR3 is 15 residues long. J lost 1 base, V lost 5 bases, and 7 bases had no gene match. The CDR3 DNA sequence: TGTGCCAGCAGCACCCCCGGGACAGCCCAAGAGACCCAGTACTTC. Translation gives CASSTPGTAQETQYF.

The chain combines TRBV6-6 with TRBJ1-2; D perhaps matches TRBD1 (6 bases). Looked up from germline, CDR1 is MNHNY and CDR2 is SVGAGI (reference sequence). Trimming took off 5 bases at V and 5 bases at J, with 15 bases between the two ends. The CDR3 is made up of 14 amino acids. This chain's CDR3 is CASSDTGLGYGYTF. CDR3 DNA sequence: TGTGCCAGCAGTGACACAGGGCTCGGTTATGGCTACACCTTC.

Only a few counts were recorded for this clone. This rearrangement joins TRBV18 to TRBJ2-3; 12 bases match TRBD2. V shed 3 bases, J shed 6 bases, and the junction held 4 bases outside the gene matches. Germline CDR1 reads KGHSH; CDR2 reads LQKENI. The CDR3 is made up of 15 amino acids. CDR3 coding DNA: TGTGCCAGCTCACCTTGGACTAGCGGGACGGATACGCAGTATTTT. Translation: CASSPWTSGTDTQYF.

The genes are TRBV28 and TRBJ1-1, with 9 positions matching TRBD1. The CDR3 covers 12 residues. Germline-derived CDR1 and CDR2 are MDHEN and SYDVKM. V lost 10 bases, J lost 3 bases, and 3 bases stayed unmatched. The CDR3 nucleotides are TGTGCCACCGGACAGGGGCACACTGAAGCTTTCTTT. Protein: CATGQGHTEAFF.

The chain recombines TRBV19 with TRBJ2-2; TRBD1 matches 11 bases. Germline V lookup: CDR1 LNHDA, CDR2 SQIVND (reference sequence). V gave up 3 bases and J gave up 7 bases; unmatched junction bases: 10. The CDR3 totals 17 residues. CDR3: CASSIGLDRGLGGELFF. In nucleotides, the CDR3 is TGTGCCAGTAGTATCGGTTTGGACAGGGGGCTGGGCGGGGAGCTGTTTTTT.

The table lists this clone with a few counts. The rearrangement joins TRBV19 to TRBJ1-1; perhaps TRBD1 as D (6 bases). The CDR3 has 14 amino acids. V shed 3 bases and J shed 6 bases, with 14 bases lying between them. Germline-derived CDR1 and CDR2 are LNHDA and SQIVND (reference sequence). CDR3 amino acids: CASSIEQGFAEAFF. CDR3 DNA: TGTGCCAGTAGTATCGAACAGGGTTTCGCTGAAGCTTTCTTT.

This chain uses TRBV19 with TRBJ1-1; D is uncertain. Trimming stripped 3 bases from V and 5 bases from J, with 13 bases between. Germline V gene lookup returns CDR1 LNHDA and CDR2 SQIVND (reference sequence). This CDR3 has 14 residues. The CDR3 region has the DNA TGTGCCAGTAGTATTCGGGGTGGGAGAACTGAAGCTTTCTTT. Its translation is CASSIRGGRTEAFF. The whole variable domain, remainder taken from reference TRBV19 and TRBJ1-1, is DGGITQSPKYLFRKEGQNVTLSCEQNLNHDAMYWYRQDPGQGLRLIYYSQIVNDFQKGDIAEGYSVSREKKESFPLTVTSAQKNPTAFYLCASSIRGGRTEAFFGQGTRLTVV.

The rearrangement links TRBV28 to TRBJ2-1, with TRBD2 matching 9 bases. The CDR3 contains 16 residues. Germline assignment: CDR1 MDHEN and CDR2 SYDVKM. V was clipped by 5 bases and J by 3 bases; unmatched bases: 8. CDR3 coding DNA: TGTGCCAGCAGTCTCCCCGGACTAGCGAACTACAATGAGCAGTTCTTC. This gives the protein CASSLPGLANYNEQFF.

The rearrangement uses TRBV7-9 and TRBJ2-3; D unclear. V gave up 5 bases and J gave up 3 bases, with 9 bases separating them. The CDR3 is 13 residues long. Germline-derived CDR1 and CDR2 are SEHNR and FQNEAQ (reference sequence). The CDR3 coding sequence is TGTGCCAGCAGCCTTGGCACGACAGATACGCAGTATTTT. It translates to CASSLGTTDTQYF.

V is TRBV4-2 and J is TRBJ1-6; a possible D gene is TRBD1 (5 bases). The V gene's germline CDR1 is LGHNA and CDR2 YNFKEQ. The CDR3 covers 17 residues. Trimming removed 4 bases from V and 6 bases from J, with 19 bases in between. CDR3 sequence reads: CASSREGWGGGNSPLHF. CDR3 nucleotide sequence: TGTGCCAGCAGCCGGGAAGGCTGGGGCGGGGGTAATTCACCCCTCCACTTT.

The chain has TRBV19 and TRBJ2-5, with D maybe TRBD1 (6 bases). The J call may be wrong; the DNA end is better matched by TRBJ2-7. The length of the CDR3 is 13 residues. Looked up from germline, CDR1 is LNHDA and CDR2 is SQIVND (reference sequence). The CDR3 DNA reads as TGTGCCAGCCGAAGGACAGACTCCTACGAGCAGTACTTC. Translating gives CASRRTDSYEQYF.

This CDR3 is CASSLGDTANTGELFF. DNA for the CDR3: TGTGCCAGCAGTTTGGGGGACACAGCGAACACCGGGGAGCTGTTTTTT. V and J are TRBV6-6 and TRBJ2-2; weak D call: TRBD1 (6 bases). Trimming stripped 4 bases from V and 0 bases from J, with 12 bases between. The CDR3 is 16 amino acids. CDR1 is MNHNY, CDR2 SVGAGI, per germline (reference sequence).

This clone was seen just once. This chain uses TRBV12-5 with TRBJ2-2, with 10 positions matching TRBD1. V gave up 1 base and J gave up 6 bases; unmatched junction bases: 5. The CDR3 is 16 residues long. Germline V CDR1 and CDR2: LGHNT, FRNRAP. The CDR3 protein is CASGLGDRGYSGELFF. The CDR3 DNA follows: TGTGCTAGTGGTTTGGGGGACAGGGGATATTCCGGGGAGCTGTTTTTT.

The chain is built from TRBV18 and TRBJ2-1; D possibly corresponds to TRBD2 (5 bases). CDR3 length: 17 amino acids. Germline V gene lookup returns CDR1 KGHSH and CDR2 LQKENI. V was shortened by 2 bases and J by 0 bases, with 14 bases between the two germline ends. CDR3 nucleotide sequence: TGTGCCAGCTCACCAAGGGAGAGAAGAATCTCCTACAATGAGCAGTTCTTC. Protein product: CASSPRERRISYNEQFF.

The chain combines TRBV6-4 with TRBJ1-6; TRBD1 matches 9 bases. The V gene end was trimmed by 6 bases and the J gene end by 7 bases; junction bases not matched to a gene: 1. In germline, CDR1 is MRHNA, CDR2 SNTAGT. This CDR3 comprises 13 residues. The CDR3 spells CASRGQGNSPLHF. The CDR3 DNA reads as TGTGCCAGCAGAGGACAGGGGAATTCACCCCTCCACTTT.

This clone was counted a few times. The chain uses TRBV5-1 and TRBJ1-2; D might be TRBD1 (5 bases). Looked up from germline, CDR1 is SGHRS and CDR2 is YFSETQ. The CDR3 is 14 residues long. V was shortened by 4 bases and J by 1 base, with 11 bases between the two germline ends. The CDR3 reads CASSVDGGNYGYTF. Here the CDR3 DNA reads TGCGCCAGCAGCGTTGACGGGGGTAACTATGGCTACACCTTC.

This chain connects TRBV10-3 to TRBJ2-7; no reliable D call. Germline CDR1 and CDR2: ENHRY and SYGVKD. Trimming took off 3 bases at V and 3 bases at J, with 15 bases between the two ends. The CDR3 is 15 amino acids. The CDR3 reads CAISESQRDGYEQYF. CDR3 nucleotide sequence: TGTGCCATCAGTGAATCACAGAGAGATGGCTACGAGCAGTACTTC.

The chain recombines TRBV2 with TRBJ2-3, with D tentatively TRBD2 (6 bases). The germline V gene has CDR1 SNHLY and CDR2 FYNNEI. The CDR3 consists of 15 residues. The ends were cut back, 3 bases at V and 2 bases at J, with 12 bases in the middle. CDR3 sequence: CASSEVAAPTDTQYF. CDR3 coding DNA: TGTGCCAGCAGTGAGGTAGCGGCCCCCACAGATACGCAGTATTTT.

The chain joins TRBV11-1 to TRBJ1-1; possible D gene TRBD1, 5 bases. The CDR3 has 13 amino acids. Trimming shortened V by 5 bases and J by 4 bases, and 11 bases separated the two germline ends. CDR1 is SGHAT and CDR2 is FQDESV in the germline V gene (reference sequence). This chain's CDR3 is CASSAPGGTEAFF. CDR3 DNA: TGTGCCAGCAGCGCTCCGGGGGGCACTGAAGCTTTCTTT.